The present entry profiles one TCR beta chain with its context. The antigen remains undetermined. Germline V CDR1 and CDR2: SGHRS, YFSETQ. This CDR3 contains 16 residues. The V gene lost 0 bases and the J gene lost 4 bases, with 15 bases spanning the gap. The data originate from a study of blood T cells in healthy people across ages. General study findings and limits: Strongly correlated with naive T cell percentage was TCR beta diversity.

For the second PCR, which ran for roughly 6 to 11 cycles, a sample-barcoded 5' primer and a J-beta primer mix were used. One entry per CDR3 protein results from TCRdb running MiXCR on the 5' RACE reads. The table lists 1.8 million or so distinct CDR3 sequences, around 42% of them singletons. The chain uses TRBV5-1 and TRBJ2-3, with a possible D match to TRBD2 (5 bases). The sequencing sample was made of blood. This TCR was recovered from a human donor in good health. In DNA, the CDR3 is TGCGCCAGCAGCTTGGCCGACGGGGTTCCCGCAGATACGCAGTATTTT. Amino acid sequence: CASSLADGVPADTQYF.